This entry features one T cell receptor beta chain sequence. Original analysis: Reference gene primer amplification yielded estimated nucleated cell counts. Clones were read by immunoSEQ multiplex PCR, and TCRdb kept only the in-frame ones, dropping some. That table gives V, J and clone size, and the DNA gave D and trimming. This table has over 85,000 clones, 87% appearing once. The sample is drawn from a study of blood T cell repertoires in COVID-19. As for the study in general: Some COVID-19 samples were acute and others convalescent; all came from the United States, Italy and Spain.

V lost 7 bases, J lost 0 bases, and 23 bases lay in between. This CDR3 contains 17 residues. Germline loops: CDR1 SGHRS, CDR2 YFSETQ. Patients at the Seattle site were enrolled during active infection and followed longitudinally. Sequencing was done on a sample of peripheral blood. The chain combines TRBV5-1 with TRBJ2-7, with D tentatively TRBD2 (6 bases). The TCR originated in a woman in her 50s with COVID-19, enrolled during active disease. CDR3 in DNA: TGCGCCAGCTCCTTTGGCGGGGTAGCGGAAAGCTCCTACGAGCAGTACTTC. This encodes CASSFGGVAESSYEQYF.